One TCR beta chain is described in this entry. This record comes from a study of T cell changes during pregnancy in multiple sclerosis. Assay: immunoSEQ multiplex PCR; the TCRdb copy retains only in-frame clones and omits some. Among about 80,000 clones listed, roughly nine tenths were seen once. The ends were cut back, 8 bases at V and 0 bases at J, with 17 bases in the middle. Germline-derived CDR1 and CDR2 are MNHNY and SVGAGI (reference sequence). The CDR3 sequence is 16 residues long. The clonotype comes from a female donor with multiple sclerosis, enrolled in a pregnancy study. The chain recombines TRBV6-6 with TRBJ2-4; D may be TRBD2 (6 bases). The sequencing here drew on peripheral blood, taken before pregnancy. The DNA of the CDR3 is TGTGCCAGCGGCCCGACTAGGGAGCTAGCCAAAAACATTCAGTACTTC. Translated: CASGPTRELAKNIQYF.